The 23 T cell receptor beta chains listed next were all sequenced from one sample in a study of blood T cell repertoires in COVID-19. Here immunoSEQ multiplex PCR was the method, and the copy in TCRdb shows in-frame clones only, minus some. In the table there are under 150,000 clones, approximately 82% of which are singletons. The material sequenced was peripheral blood. The receptor source for this set is an elderly man with active or convalescent COVID-19.

The V call is TRBV29-1, the J call TRBJ1-1; possibly TRBD1 for D (5 bases). The germline gives CDR1 SQVTM, CDR2 ANQGSEA. Deletions cut 6 bases from V and 3 bases from J, with 14 bases between. The CDR3 length is 13 residues. CDR3 nucleotide sequence: TGCAGCGTCGGAAGGGGTGAGGACACTGAAGCTTTCTTT. Protein sequence: CSVGRGEDTEAFF. Together with reference TRBV29-1 and TRBJ1-1, the CDR3 gives the full variable domain: SAVISQKPSRDICQRGTSLTIQCQVDSQVTMMFWYRQQPGQSLTLIATANQGSEATYESGFVIDKFPISRPNLTFSTLTVSNMSPEDSSIYLCSVGRGEDTEAFFGQGTRLTVV.

The rearrangement links TRBV18 to TRBJ1-5; D remains unclear. Germline CDR1 and CDR2: KGHSH and LQKENI. The length of the CDR3 is 13 residues. The V and J ends lost 2 bases and 6 bases respectively, with 8 bases between them. The chain's CDR3 is CASSPVAGQPQHF. The CDR3 DNA is TGTGCCAGCTCACCAGTGGCGGGTCAGCCCCAGCATTTT.

The V call is TRBV3-1 (or the pseudogene TRBV3-2), the J call TRBJ1-4; TRBD1 is a possible D gene (5 bases). Germline CDR1 and CDR2: LGHDT and YNNKEL (reference sequence). CDR3 length: 15 residues. The ends were cut back, 5 bases at V and 5 bases at J, with 15 bases in the middle. The CDR3 sequence is CASSTRGRGNEKLFF. The CDR3 bases are TGTGCCAGCAGCACCCGAGGCCGGGGGAATGAAAAACTGTTTTTT.

V usage is TRBV3-1 (or the pseudogene TRBV3-2) and J usage is TRBJ2-5; D possibly corresponds to TRBD2 (6 bases). Deletions cut 4 bases from V and 4 bases from J, with 10 bases between. The CDR3 length is 13 residues. Germline V gives CDR1 LGHDT, CDR2 YNNKEL (reference sequence). The CDR3 spells CASSRGNVETQYF. CDR3 coding DNA: TGTGCCAGCAGCCGCGGGAATGTAGAGACCCAGTACTTC.

The V call is TRBV3-1 (or the pseudogene TRBV3-2), the J call TRBJ1-3; weak D call: TRBD1 (5 bases). V lost 0 bases to trimming and J lost 9 bases, with 21 bases between them. The germline V gene encodes CDR1 LGHDT and CDR2 YNNKEL (reference sequence). The CDR3 spans 17 residues. The CDR3 region is CASSQDLRRGKESTIYF. CDR3 DNA: TGTGCCAGCAGCCAAGATCTTCGGCGGGGGAAGGAGAGCACCATATATTTT.

The V gene is TRBV19, the J gene TRBJ2-1, with a weak D call TRBD1 (6 bases). CDR3 length equals 16 residues. Germline CDR1 reads LNHDA; CDR2 reads SQIVND (reference sequence). Trimming took off 0 bases at V and 3 bases at J, with 12 bases between the two ends. CDR3 coding DNA: TGTGCCAGTAGTATAGATCGTAACAGGGACTACAATGAGCAGTTCTTC. It yields the protein CASSIDRNRDYNEQFF.

The chain carries TRBV11-1 and TRBJ2-7; 7 bases align to TRBD1. Germline V gene data show CDR1 as SGHAT and CDR2 as FQDESV (reference sequence). This CDR3 is built from 14 residues. The ends lost 3 bases at V and 1 base at J; junction bases unmatched: 3. CDR3 in amino acids: CASSLGQSSYEQYF. The CDR3 DNA reads as TGTGCCAGCAGCTTGGGACAGTCGTCCTACGAGCAGTACTTC.

This clone was picked up a small number of times. The genes are TRBV18 and TRBJ1-3; 10 bases line up with TRBD1. The germline V gene has CDR1 KGHSH and CDR2 LQKENI. The trim removed 6 bases at V and 7 bases at J, leaving 3 bases unmatched. This CDR3 is built from 13 residues. The CDR3 loop reads CASSTGQGNTIYF. Written as DNA, the CDR3 is TGTGCCAGCTCCACGGGACAGGGGAACACCATATATTTT.

This clone has more than one count but fewer than ten. The rearrangement uses TRBV5-6 and TRBJ2-3, with 13 bases fitting TRBD2. CDR3 length: 15 amino acids. The germline V gene encodes CDR1 SGHDT and CDR2 YYEEEE. The V segment lost 7 bases and the J segment 5 bases; nucleotides outside the gene matches: 7. DNA of the CDR3: TGTGCCAGCGGCACTAGCGGGGGGGCCGGAGATACGCAGTATTTT. Translated: CASGTSGGAGDTQYF.

This chain uses TRBV6-5 with TRBJ2-6; the D gene is possibly TRBD1 (6 bases). CDR3 size: 14 residues. V was pared by 6 bases and J by 2 bases, with 8 bases between. Germline lookup yields CDR1 MNHEY and CDR2 SVGAGI. The CDR3 DNA follows: TGTGCCAGCAGATGGGGGCCTGGGGCCAACGTCCTGACTTTC. This gives the protein CASRWGPGANVLTF.

The rearrangement uses TRBV7-2 and TRBJ1-4; D gene ambiguous. From germline, CDR1 is SGHTA and CDR2 FQGNSA. This CDR3 is 14 amino acids long. Deletions cut 1 base from V and 3 bases from J, with 6 bases between. The CDR3 reads CASSLDSSNEKLFF. CDR3 bases: TGTGCCAGCAGCTTAGACAGTTCTAATGAAAAACTGTTTTTT.

This chain links TRBV2 with TRBJ1-4; D unresolved. The V and J ends lost 2 bases and 8 bases respectively, with 6 bases between them. Germline CDR1 reads SNHLY; CDR2 reads FYNNEI. CDR3 size: 12 residues. CDR3 bases: TGTGCCAGCAGTGAACTAGGAGAAAAACTGTTTTTT. Protein product: CASSELGEKLFF.

V and J are TRBV4-3 and TRBJ2-4; D possibly corresponds to TRBD2 (5 bases). This CDR3 region has 15 residues. V lost 1 base and J 1 base, leaving 8 bases between the germline ends. CDR1 and CDR2 from the germline V gene are LGHNA and YSLEER. The CDR3 DNA reads as TGCGCCAGCAGCCAAGCCGGGGAGGCCAAAAACATTCAGTACTTC. Protein product: CASSQAGEAKNIQYF.

The V gene is TRBV3-1 (or the pseudogene TRBV3-2), the J gene TRBJ2-2; tentatively, D is TRBD2 (6 bases). V lost 1 base and J lost 4, with 13 bases in between. CDR1 is LGHDT, CDR2 YNNKEL, per germline (reference sequence). This CDR3 comprises 16 residues. The CDR3 sequence: CASSQVGRGATGELFF. DNA for the CDR3: TGTGCCAGCAGCCAAGTGGGGCGGGGAGCCACCGGGGAGCTGTTTTTT.

V usage is TRBV6-6 and J usage is TRBJ2-1; TRBD1 aligns across 12 bases. From germline, CDR1 is MNHNY and CDR2 SVGAGI (reference sequence). The CDR3 consists of 16 residues. V lost 0 bases and J lost 9; bases outside the gene matches: 6. The CDR3 is CASSYSRDRGLGEQFF. The CDR3 DNA follows: TGTGCCAGCAGTTACTCGAGGGACAGGGGGCTTGGTGAGCAGTTCTTC.

This clone was seen just once. The chain has TRBV2 and TRBJ1-1; weak D call: TRBD1 (5 bases). CDR3 length equals 15 residues. Germline values: CDR1 SNHLY, CDR2 FYNNEI. V was pared by 4 bases and J by 4 bases, with 16 bases between. CDR3 nucleotides: TGTGCCAGCAGTGGGGACTTGGGGGGTAGCACTGAAGCTTTCTTT. This encodes CASSGDLGGSTEAFF.

The chain uses TRBV4-1 and TRBJ2-5; D is unclear. The CDR3 contains 11 residues. Looked up from germline, CDR1 is MGHRA and CDR2 is YSYEKL. The ends were cut back, 3 bases at V and 5 bases at J, with 4 bases in the middle. For the CDR3, the DNA is TGCGCCAGCAGCCACGGTGAGACCCAGTACTTC. Translated, it gives CASSHGETQYF.

V gene TRBV4-3 combines with J gene TRBJ1-2, with D perhaps matching TRBD1 (6 bases). The CDR3 has 13 residues. Germline CDR1 is LGHNA and CDR2 is YSLEER. Trimming shortened V by 3 bases and J by 5 bases, and 10 bases separated the two germline ends. The CDR3 loop reads CASSQLTGYGYTF. CDR3 DNA sequence: TGCGCCAGCAGCCAGTTAACAGGGTATGGCTACACCTTC.

The chain has TRBV12-5 and TRBJ2-1, with D perhaps TRBD1 (6 bases). The CDR3 is made up of 13 amino acids. CDR1 is LGHNT and CDR2 is FRNRAP in the germline V gene. Trimming left V 1 base short and J 6 bases short, with 7 bases between. The CDR3 nucleotides are TGTGCTAGTGGTTTGGCAGGGGTCAATGAGCAGTTCTTC. Protein sequence: CASGLAGVNEQFF.

This chain connects TRBV5-1 to TRBJ2-2, with D perhaps matching TRBD2 (5 bases). Between the trimmed V and J ends, which lost 5 bases and 6 bases, there was a span of 17 bases. Germline-derived CDR1 and CDR2 are SGHRS and YFSETQ. The CDR3 totals 15 residues. The DNA for the CDR3 is TGCGCCAGCAGTAAGAGGGAGAGGGATCCCGGGGAGCTGTTTTTT. It codes for CASSKRERDPGELFF. The full variable domain, with the rest looked up from reference TRBV5-1 and TRBJ2-2, is KAGVTQTPRYLIKTRGQQVTLSCSPISGHRSVSWYQQTPGQGLQFLFEYFSETQRNKGNFPGRFSGRQFSNSRSEMNVSTLELGDSALYLCASSKRERDPGELFFGEGSRLTVL.

This sequence joins TRBV5-4 and TRBJ2-3; 12 bases fit TRBD1. Trimming at V came to 1 base and at J to 6 bases, leaving 3 bases not matched to a gene. Germline CDR1 reads SGHNT; CDR2 reads YYREEE (reference sequence). The CDR3 is made up of 15 amino acids. CDR3 sequence (DNA): TGTGCCAGCAGCTTGCCGGGACAGGGGGCGGATACGCAGTATTTT. It is translated as CASSLPGQGADTQYF.

The chain employs TRBV5-4 and TRBJ1-1; D gene unclear. CDR3 length: 15 amino acids. Trimming shortened V by 3 bases and J by 7 bases, and 19 bases separated the two germline ends. Germline loops: CDR1 SGHNT, CDR2 YYREEE (reference sequence). The chain's CDR3 is CASSSTVLGGLEAFF. DNA for the CDR3: TGTGCCAGCAGCTCGACGGTTCTTGGAGGGCTTGAAGCTTTCTTT.

The rearrangement links TRBV15 to TRBJ1-2; tentatively, D is TRBD1 (6 bases). CDR1 is LNHNV and CDR2 is YYDKDF in the germline V gene (reference sequence). The CDR3 length is 16 residues. V was clipped by 0 bases and J by 5 bases, with 16 bases between them. The CDR3 is CATSRDPQGEGYGYTF. The CDR3 DNA sequence: TGTGCCACCAGCAGAGATCCACAGGGAGAGGGATATGGCTACACCTTC.